The source of this T cell receptor beta chain is a study of blood T cell repertoires in COVID-19. Original processing methods: Quantification of nucleated cells was approximated via reference gene primer amplification. Sequenced by immunoSEQ multiplex PCR; TCRdb stores in-frame clones only, minus some. The V and J calls and clone size were taken over from that table, and D and trimming were inferred from the DNA. The sample has tens of thousands of clones, about four fifths seen once. The CDR3 extends over 14 amino acids. Germline CDR1 is SNHLY and CDR2 is FYNNEI. J was trimmed by 2 bases and V by 6 bases; bases with no gene match: 4.

Material for sequencing was peripheral blood. The TCR was taken from an older man with COVID-19, enrolled during active disease. The V gene is TRBV2, the J gene TRBJ2-5; TRBD2 matches at 9 bases. CDR3 in amino acids: CASRPSGGQETQYF. CDR3 coding DNA: TGTGCCAGCAGACCGAGCGGGGGGCAAGAGACCCAGTACTTC.